The clone carrying this TCR beta chain was counted many times. Its antigen is undetermined. Trimming pared 4 bases from V and 5 bases from J, leaving 6 bases between. Germline values: CDR1 LGHDT, CDR2 YNNKEL (reference sequence). There are 12 residues in the CDR3. With iRepertoire HTBI primers and Arm-PCR of CDR3 regions, TCR beta libraries were built. TCRdb re-called the multiplex PCR reads through MiXCR, storing one row per CDR3 protein. The sample has about 380,000 distinct CDR3 sequences; around a sixth are singletons. These data belong to a study of regulatory T cells in long-lasting Graves disease. Time point denoted: newly diagnosed GD, antithyroid drugs for less than 3 months. PBMC RNA was the source of the TCR library. An endocrinology department located in Xi'an, China, was where the patients came from. Into tubes containing EDTA, approximately 9 milliliters of peripheral blood were drawn. Study conclusions and caveats: For persistent Graves' patients, TCR diversity was lower than for newly diagnosed ones. Patients with persistent disease showed a bias toward TRBV28, TRBJ1-2 and TRBJ2-5.

This sequence joins TRBV3-1 and TRBJ2-1; D is uncertain. The clonotype was recovered from a female donor with Graves disease. The input for sequencing was peripheral blood mononuclear cells (PBMCs), taken at new diagnosis, from a patient treated with antithyroid drugs. DNA of the CDR3: TGTGCCAGCAGCCTCGTCAACAATGAGCAGTTCTTC. The encoded protein is CASSLVNNEQFF.